This T cell receptor (beta chain) was identified in a study of sequential checkpoint blockade in melanoma. Across the whole study: Arm A got nivolumab then ipilimumab; arm B the reverse, 1:1. Maintenance nivolumab came after either treatment sequence.

The CDR3 sequence is 17 residues long. V lost 0 bases, J lost 1 base, and 15 bases lay in between. Germline values: CDR1 LGHNA, CDR2 YSLEER. Treatment of the sample: randomized to nivolumab then ipilimumab (arm A) or the reverse (arm B). DNA-damaging chemotherapy had not been given to any patient beforehand. PBMC sorting kept live CD3+CD8+ cells without CD19 or CD56. Assay: immunoSEQ multiplex PCR; the TCRdb copy retains only in-frame clones and omits some. The sample shows roughly 18,000 clones, under 75% of them seen only once. This sequence was found in a human donor with melanoma. The chain couples TRBV4-3 to TRBJ1-1; tentatively, D is TRBD1 (6 bases). The material sequenced was CD8+ T cells sorted from blood (inferred from file names), taken from a patient given nivolumab and ipilimumab in sequence. The CDR3 DNA is TGCGCCAGCAGCCAAGATTATCACAGGGAAAAGAACACTGAAGCTTTCTTT. Its translation: CASSQDYHREKNTEAFF.